Reported below is one T cell receptor beta chain. The antigen remains undetermined. This record comes from a study of cytomegalovirus exposure and HLA in healthy donors. Regarding the study as a whole: No immune exposure information besides CMV serostatus was available. Cytomegalovirus association was assigned to around 150 TCR beta chains. One variant, a missense change in DCLRE1C, was linked in a later analysis to TCR beta V- and J-gene trimming. Three of the chains that were CMV-associated were confirmed in vitro to be specific for CMV antigens.

Germline V CDR1 and CDR2: SGHRS, YFSETQ. CDR3 length: 14 amino acids. V lost 4 bases and J lost 8, with 18 bases in between. The PCR was carried out with 60 Vbeta primers and 13 Jbeta primers. The assay was immunoSEQ multiplex PCR, and TCRdb's table has in-frame clones only and misses some. The repertoire consists of nearly 80,000 clones, with roughly 79% occurring once and the leading ten covering roughly 22%. The sample taken for sequencing was PBMCs. The chain uses TRBV5-1 and TRBJ1-1; D is ambiguous. The sequence came from a woman between 35 and 50 years old in good health and CMV-seropositive. This CDR3 reads CASSDTGRGGEAFF. The DNA of the CDR3 is TGCGCCAGCAGCGATACGGGCCGGGGAGGGGAAGCTTTCTTT.